Each of the 3 T cell receptor beta chains below was sequenced from the same sample in a study of Graves' ophthalmopathy and Graves' hyperthyroidism. Using RNA transcripts, the TCR beta CDR3 regions were amplified. The first-round RT-PCR employed HTBI primers together with the Qiagen OneStep RT-PCR kit. A multiplex PCR was then performed as the second round. One entry per CDR3 protein, called by TCRdb with MiXCR from the multiplex PCR reads. The table includes about 480,000 distinct CDR3 sequences, 14% detected once. Source material: blood. Receptors originate from a woman in her 30s with Graves' ophthalmopathy.

This clonotype was recorded at least ten times. J is TRBJ2-5 and V is TRBV20-1, with a weak D call TRBD2 (6 bases). The CDR3 has 17 residues. Germline V gene sequence: CDR1 DFQATT, CDR2 SNEGSKA (reference sequence). V was shortened by 1 base and J by 1 base, with 19 bases between the two germline ends. The CDR3 DNA follows: TGCAGTGCTAGAGTCGGGAGTGAGAGCCCCGGCCAAGAGACCCAGTACTTC. This gives the protein CSARVGSESPGQETQYF.

Ten or more counts support this clonotype. This sequence joins TRBV15 and TRBJ2-7, with TRBD1 identical over 8 bases. The CDR3 contains 14 residues. Trimming took 5 bases from V and 5 from J; bases not matched to a gene: 8. CDR1 is LNHNV, CDR2 YYDKDF, per germline (reference sequence). CDR3: CATSLRQGLDEQYF. The CDR3 nucleotides are TGTGCCACCAGCCTTAGACAGGGGCTAGACGAGCAGTACTTC. Full variable domain (missing parts from reference TRBV15 and TRBJ2-7): DAMVIQNPRYQVTQFGKPVTLSCSQTLNHNVMYWYQQKSSQAPKLLFHYYDKDFNNEADTPDNFQSRRPNTSFCFLDIRSPGLGDTAMYLCATSLRQGLDEQYFGPGTRLTVT.

This clonotype was detected ten times or more. The chain couples TRBV20-1 to TRBJ1-1; D possibly corresponds to TRBD1 (6 bases). Trimming stripped 6 bases from V and 6 bases from J, with 14 bases between. CDR1 and CDR2 (germline): DFQATT, SNEGSKA (reference sequence). The CDR3 totals 12 residues. The CDR3, as DNA: TGCAGTGCCAGCTTAGGGGGATCTGAAGCTTTCTTT. This translates into CSASLGGSEAFF.